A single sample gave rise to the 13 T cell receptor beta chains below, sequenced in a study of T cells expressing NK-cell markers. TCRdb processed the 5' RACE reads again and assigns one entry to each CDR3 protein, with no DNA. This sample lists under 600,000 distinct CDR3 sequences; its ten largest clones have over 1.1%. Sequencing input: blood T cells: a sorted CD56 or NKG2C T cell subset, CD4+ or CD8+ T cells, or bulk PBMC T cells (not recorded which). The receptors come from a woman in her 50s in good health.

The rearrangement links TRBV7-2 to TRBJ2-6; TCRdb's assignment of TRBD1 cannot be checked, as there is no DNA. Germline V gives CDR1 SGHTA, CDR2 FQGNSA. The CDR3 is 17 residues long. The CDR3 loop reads CASSSQGPTSGANVLTF. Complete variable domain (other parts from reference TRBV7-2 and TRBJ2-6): GAGVSQSPSNKVTEKGKDVELRCDPISGHTALYWYRQSLGQGLEFLIYFQGNSAPDKSGLPSDRFSAERTGGSVSTLTIQRTQQEDSAVYLCASSSQGPTSGANVLTFGAGSRLTVL.

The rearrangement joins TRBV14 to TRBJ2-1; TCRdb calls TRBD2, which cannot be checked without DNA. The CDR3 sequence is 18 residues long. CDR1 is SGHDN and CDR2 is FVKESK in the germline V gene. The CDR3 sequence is CASSPPTYRLAGYNEQFF.

This chain's CDR3 is CASSPGTLYSHEQYF. V is TRBV5-1 and J is TRBJ2-7; there is no DNA to check the TCRdb D call of TRBD1. Germline V lookup: CDR1 SGHRS, CDR2 YFSETQ. The CDR3 covers 15 residues.

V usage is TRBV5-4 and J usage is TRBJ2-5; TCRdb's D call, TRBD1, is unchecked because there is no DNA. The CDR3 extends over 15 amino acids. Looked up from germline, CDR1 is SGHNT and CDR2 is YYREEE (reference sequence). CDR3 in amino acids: CASRLTGGRWETQYF.

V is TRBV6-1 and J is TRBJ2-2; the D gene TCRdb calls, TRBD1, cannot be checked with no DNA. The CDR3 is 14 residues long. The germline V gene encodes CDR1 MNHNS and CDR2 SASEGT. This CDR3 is CASSPSWGTGELFF.

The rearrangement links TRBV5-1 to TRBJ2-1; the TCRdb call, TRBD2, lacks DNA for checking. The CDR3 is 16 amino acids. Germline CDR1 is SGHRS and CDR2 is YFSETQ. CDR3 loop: CASSLVWASSSNEQFF.

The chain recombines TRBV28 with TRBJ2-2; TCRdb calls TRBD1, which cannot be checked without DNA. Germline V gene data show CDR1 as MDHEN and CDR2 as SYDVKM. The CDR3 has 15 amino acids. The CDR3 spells CATNTGTGGPGELFF.

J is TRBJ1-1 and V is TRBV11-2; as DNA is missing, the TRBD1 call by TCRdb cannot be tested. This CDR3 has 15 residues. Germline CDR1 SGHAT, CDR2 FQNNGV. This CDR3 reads CASSSTRGLNTEAFF.

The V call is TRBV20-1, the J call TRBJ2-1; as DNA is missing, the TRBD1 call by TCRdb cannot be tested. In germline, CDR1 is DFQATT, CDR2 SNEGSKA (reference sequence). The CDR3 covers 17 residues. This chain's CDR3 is CSARVVRGGRAYNEQFF.

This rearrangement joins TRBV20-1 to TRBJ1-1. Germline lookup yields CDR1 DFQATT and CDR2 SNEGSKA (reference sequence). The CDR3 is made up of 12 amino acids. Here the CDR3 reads CSARRSGTEAFF.

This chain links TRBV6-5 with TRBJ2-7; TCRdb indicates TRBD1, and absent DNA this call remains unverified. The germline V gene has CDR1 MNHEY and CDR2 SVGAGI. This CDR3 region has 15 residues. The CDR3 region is CASSSQEKGSYEQYF.

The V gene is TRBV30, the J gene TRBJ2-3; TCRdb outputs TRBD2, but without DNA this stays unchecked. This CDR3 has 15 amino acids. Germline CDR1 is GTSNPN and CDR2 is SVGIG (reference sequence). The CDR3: CAWSLQAGAQDTQYF.

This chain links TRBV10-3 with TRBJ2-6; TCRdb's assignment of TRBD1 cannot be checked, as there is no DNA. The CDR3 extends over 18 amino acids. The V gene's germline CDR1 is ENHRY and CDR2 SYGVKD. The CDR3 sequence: CAIRGQGGLSSGANVLTF.